Reported below is one T cell receptor (beta chain). Its cognate antigen is unknown. V was shortened by 0 bases and J by 6 bases, with 12 bases between the two germline ends. The CDR3 consists of 14 residues. Germline V gives CDR1 MGHRA, CDR2 YSYEKL. Naive and memory CD4+ T cells were cultured with CEF, then survey-sequenced. The assay was immunoSEQ multiplex PCR, and TCRdb's table has in-frame clones only and misses some. This table has about 41,000 clones, under 90% appearing once. This entry is derived from a study of CD4 T cells in relation to SARS-CoV-2 and coronaviruses. Study-wide background: PBMCs were cultured with antigen for roughly 10 days before TCR beta sequencing. Study results and caveats: No donor gave both pre-pandemic and post-infection samples.

80,000 to 100,000 naive or memory CD4+ cells were cultured with CEF peptides for under 12 days. The V gene is TRBV4-1, the J gene TRBJ2-7; D is uncertain. This receptor was obtained from an adult with COVID-19. The sequenced material came from naive CD4+ T cells from PBMCs, cultured in vitro. Documented subset: naive CD4+ T cells isolated by negative enrichment. CDR3 amino acids: CASSQDLAWGEQYF. CDR3 bases: TGCGCCAGCAGCCAAGATCTCGCGTGGGGCGAGCAGTACTTC.